A single sample is the source of the 21 T cell receptor beta chains below, sequenced in a study of shared clonotypes between healthy human individuals. Produced via immunoSEQ multiplex PCR; TCRdb's table is partial and in-frame only. The table includes about 2 million clones, roughly 94% detected once. Sequencing was carried out using naive CD4+ T cells sorted from blood. As for subset: CD45RA+ positively selected. Receptors were obtained from a man aged 18 to 30 in good health.

This clone was found once. The sample holds other DNA sequences that translate to the same CDR3. The chain joins TRBV5-1 to TRBJ2-1, with 10 nucleotides matching TRBD1. The V and J ends lost 4 bases and 3 bases, in that order; junction bases with no gene match: 4. The CDR3 contains 15 residues. The germline CDR1 and CDR2 sequences are SGHRS and YFSETQ. This CDR3 reads CASSLGQGVYNEQFF. Written as DNA, the CDR3 is TGCGCCAGCAGCCTAGGACAGGGGGTCTACAATGAGCAGTTCTTC.

This sequence joins TRBV13 and TRBJ2-3; 7 bases agree with TRBD2. V gave up 5 bases and J gave up 0 bases; unmatched junction bases: 8. The CDR3 totals 16 residues. The germline CDR1 and CDR2 sequences are PRHDT and FYEKMQ (reference sequence). The CDR3 bases are TGTGCCAGCAGCCCCAGCGGGGTTGCTAGCACAGATACGCAGTATTTT. Its protein product is CASSPSGVASTDTQYF.

The rearrangement uses TRBV11-3 and TRBJ2-7, with 9 positions matching TRBD1. After removal of 5 bases from V and 4 bases from J, the junction contained 3 bases not matched to a gene. The CDR3 has 13 amino acids. The V gene's germline CDR1 is SGHNT and CDR2 YENEEA. DNA of the CDR3: TGTGCCAGCAGCACGGGACAGGGTTACGAGCAGTACTTC. Its translation is CASSTGQGYEQYF.

A single count supports this clone. The gene calls are TRBV12-5 and TRBJ2-1; D is undetermined. Germline V gene lookup returns CDR1 LGHNT and CDR2 FRNRAP. This CDR3 comprises 13 residues. DNA for the CDR3: TGTGCCAGTAAAGCTAGGCGGACCTCCGAGCAGTTCTTC. This gives the protein CASKARRTSEQFF.

The rearrangement uses TRBV7-9 and TRBJ2-7; no clear D. The CDR3 extends over 15 amino acids. Trimming stripped 2 bases from V and 0 bases from J, with 11 bases between. The germline V gene has CDR1 SEHNR and CDR2 FQNEAQ (reference sequence). The CDR3: CASSLSAVNSYEQYF. The CDR3, as DNA: TGTGCCAGCAGCTTATCGGCGGTGAACTCCTACGAGCAGTACTTC.

The chain uses TRBV11-2 and TRBJ2-3; D is undetermined. Trimming pared 2 bases from V and 0 bases from J, leaving 9 bases between. CDR1 is SGHAT and CDR2 is FQNNGV in the germline V gene. The CDR3 spans 15 residues. The CDR3 sequence is CASSLKWVSTDTQYF. The CDR3 DNA reads TGTGCCAGCAGCTTAAAGTGGGTGAGCACAGATACGCAGTATTTT. Full variable domain (outside the CDR3, taken from reference TRBV11-2 and TRBJ2-3): EAGVAQSPRYKIIEKRQSVAFWCNPISGHATLYWYQQILGQGPKLLIQFQNNGVVDDSQLPKDRFSAERLKGVDSTLKIQPAKLEDSAVYLCASSLKWVSTDTQYFGPGTRLTVL.

CDR3 protein: CASSPSGARGYTF. CDR3 sequence (DNA): TGTGCCAGCTCACCGAGCGGGGCAAGGGGCTACACCTTC. This sequence joins TRBV18 and TRBJ1-2; D perhaps matches TRBD1 (5 bases). Per germline, CDR1 KGHSH and CDR2 LQKENI. V was shortened by 3 bases and J by 8 bases, with 13 bases between the two germline ends. This CDR3 has 13 residues. Together with reference TRBV18 and TRBJ1-2, the CDR3 gives the full variable domain: NAGVMQNPRHLVRRRGQEARLRCSPMKGHSHVYWYRQLPEEGLKFMVYLQKENIIDESGMPKERFSAEFPKEGPSILRIQQVVRGDSAAYFCASSPSGARGYTFGSGTRLTVV.

The chain recombines TRBV20-1 with TRBJ2-5, with D unclear. This CDR3 comprises 10 residues. The germline CDR1 and CDR2 sequences are DFQATT and SNEGSKA (reference sequence). V was cut by 3 bases and J by 5 bases, with 4 bases left in between. Written as DNA, the CDR3 is TGCAGTGCTAGTATCGAGACCCAGTACTTC. It yields the protein CSASIETQYF.

The V call is TRBV2, the J call TRBJ1-1; D is ambiguous. The CDR3 loop spans 16 amino acids. Trimming pared 5 bases from V and 1 base from J, leaving 17 bases between. Looked up from germline, CDR1 is SNHLY and CDR2 is FYNNEI. The CDR3 DNA reads as TGTGCCAGCAGTACCTCTCCCCTCGACCCGAACACTGAAGCTTTCTTT. Residues: CASSTSPLDPNTEAFF. The full variable domain, completed using reference TRBV2 and TRBJ1-1, is EPEVTQTPSHQVTQMGQEVILRCVPISNHLYFYWYRQILGQKVEFLVSFYNNEISEKSEIFDDQFSVERPDGSNFTLKIRSTKLEDSAMYFCASSTSPLDPNTEAFFGQGTRLTVV.

The V gene is TRBV6-1, the J gene TRBJ1-5; D remains ambiguous. This CDR3 contains 15 residues. Germline CDR1 and CDR2: MNHNS and SASEGT. V lost 4 bases to trimming and J lost 4 bases, with 14 bases between them. The CDR3 sequence: CASSAANLGNQPQHF. CDR3 sequence (DNA): TGTGCCAGCAGTGCGGCTAACCTCGGTAATCAGCCCCAGCATTTT.

The chain is built from TRBV10-2 and TRBJ2-1; TRBD2 matches 9 bases. Germline-derived CDR1 and CDR2 are WSHSY and SAAADI. V lost 0 bases, J lost 7 bases, and 4 bases stayed unmatched. CDR3 length: 15 amino acids. The CDR3 loop reads CASSESGGRANEQFF. CDR3 in DNA: TGCGCCAGCAGTGAGTCAGGCGGGAGGGCAAATGAGCAGTTCTTC.

The chain's CDR3 is CASSEYSRASGNTIYF. The CDR3, as DNA: TGTGCCAGCAGTGAATACTCCAGGGCCTCTGGAAACACCATATATTTT. The chain combines TRBV6-1 with TRBJ1-3, with a possible D match to TRBD1 (5 bases). The V and J ends lost 2 bases and 0 bases respectively, with 11 bases between them. The CDR3 extends over 16 amino acids. CDR1 is MNHNS, CDR2 SASEGT, per germline.

The chain links TRBV6-1 to TRBJ1-5; 10 bases are shared with TRBD1. The CDR3 is made up of 17 amino acids. Trimming cost V 4 bases and J 5 bases; bases outside gene matches: 11. Germline CDR1 and CDR2: MNHNS and SASEGT. Here the CDR3 DNA reads TGTGCCAGCAGTGTACCCCTAGGACAGGGGGAGCATCAGCCCCAGCATTTT. Its translation: CASSVPLGQGEHQPQHF.

The rearrangement links TRBV5-1 to TRBJ2-7; D is perhaps TRBD1 (6 bases). The CDR3 runs to 15 residues. Germline-derived CDR1 and CDR2 are SGHRS and YFSETQ. Trimming cost V 0 bases and J 3 bases, with 13 bases left between them. As DNA, the CDR3 is TGCGCCAGCAGCTTGGTAGGGGGTAATTTCTACGAGCAGTACTTC. Translating it yields CASSLVGGNFYEQYF.

The chain has TRBV6-6 and TRBJ1-1, with D tentatively TRBD1 (5 bases). This CDR3 contains 14 residues. Germline V gene data show CDR1 as MNHNY and CDR2 as SVGAGI (reference sequence). Trimming removed 8 bases at V and 5 bases at J, with 18 bases between. This chain's CDR3 is CASAEYGQGTEAFF. CDR3 bases: TGTGCCAGCGCGGAGTACGGTCAGGGAACTGAAGCTTTCTTT.

The chain has TRBV28 and TRBJ1-1; 8 bases are shared with TRBD1. CDR3 length equals 15 residues. Germline values: CDR1 MDHEN, CDR2 SYDVKM. Germline trimming cut 3 bases from V and 1 base from J; bases unmatched to any gene: 4. The CDR3 spells CASSFRDRSNTEAFF. The CDR3 bases are TGTGCCAGCAGTTTTAGGGACAGGTCGAACACTGAAGCTTTCTTT.

The chain is built from TRBV19 and TRBJ2-7; 8 bases agree with TRBD1. V trimming: 5 bases; J trimming: 2 bases; junction bases outside the gene matches: 14. Germline V gives CDR1 LNHDA, CDR2 SQIVND (reference sequence). This CDR3 spans 17 amino acids. CDR3 sequence reads: CASSLMWGQASPYEQYF. The CDR3 nucleotides read TGTGCCAGTAGTCTTATGTGGGGACAGGCGTCCCCCTACGAGCAGTACTTC.

Note on this clone: In the same sample, other DNA sequences code for this CDR3. V usage is TRBV7-9 and J usage is TRBJ2-7; D uncertain. This CDR3 region has 14 residues. V was pared by 1 base and J by 2 bases, with 9 bases between. Germline loops: CDR1 SEHNR, CDR2 FQNEAQ (reference sequence). The CDR3 loop reads CASSLEGGPYEQYF. CDR3 nucleotides: TGTGCCAGCAGCTTAGAGGGTGGTCCCTACGAGCAGTACTTC.

The V and J genes are TRBV7-9 and TRBJ2-2, with D uncertain. The CDR3 runs to 14 residues. CDR1 and CDR2 (germline): SEHNR, FQNEAQ (reference sequence). CDR3 DNA: TGTGCTATCATCGGTACCTCGAACACCGGGGAGCTGTTTTTT. It encodes CAIIGTSNTGELFF. Full variable domain (remainder filled in from reference TRBV7-9 and TRBJ2-2): DTGVSQNPRHKITKRGQNVTFRCDPISEHNRLYWYRQTLGQGPEFLTYFQNEAQLEKSRLLSDRFSAERPKGSFSTLEIQRTEQGDSAMYLCAIIGTSNTGELFFGEGSRLTVL.

This clone was recorded once. The chain has TRBV7-9 and TRBJ1-2; D call uncertain. CDR3 size: 13 residues. CDR1 SEHNR and CDR2 FQNEAQ come from the germline V gene (reference sequence). The V and J ends lost 5 bases and 2 bases respectively, with 9 bases between them. Here the CDR3 reads CASSRRENYGYTF. In DNA, the CDR3 is TGTGCCAGCAGCCGAAGGGAGAACTATGGCTACACCTTC.

About this clone itself: Compared with germline, one end of the junction differs, possibly owing to a read error. This rearrangement joins TRBV6-5 to TRBJ2-7; 10 bases line up with TRBD2. The germline gives CDR1 MNHEY, CDR2 SVGAGI. The CDR3 totals 14 residues. The chain's CDR3 is CASGYLAGEGEQYF. As DNA, the CDR3 is TGTGCCAGCGGTTATCTAGCGGGAGAGGGCGAGCAGTACTTC.